The source of this TCR beta chain is a study of CD4 and CD8 cells across lung adenocarcinoma regions. Localized lung adenocarcinoma, a non-small cell lung cancer, affected the donors. Remarks on this clonotype: The junction differs from germline at one of its ends, possibly a read error.

One entry per CDR3 protein results from TCRdb running MiXCR on the PCR reads. The sample carries about 18,000 distinct CDR3 sequences, about 53% recorded once. The sequence derives from a male donor with lung adenocarcinoma. The CD4 and CD8 labels of this study may be unreliable. The specimen sequenced was CD8+ T cells from the margin of a lung tumor.

DNA of the CDR3: TGCGCCAGCAGCCAACAACAGGAGTGGGGAGAGACCCAATACTTC. Its protein is CASSQQQEWGETQYF. The chain employs TRBV4-1 and TRBJ2-5, with D perhaps being TRBD1 or TRBD2 (5 bases each). CDR1 MGHRA and CDR2 YSYEKL come from the germline V gene. The length of the CDR3 is 15 residues.